Each of the 14 T cell receptor beta chains below was sequenced from the same sample in a study of CD8 T cells in Susac syndrome. When the RNA was reverse transcribed, random hexamers were used with an input of roughly 0.5 to 1 ug. TCRdb analysed the immunoSEQ multiplex PCR reads with MiXCR anew, one entry per CDR3 protein. The sample consists of tens of thousands of distinct CDR3 sequences, approximately 95% of them appearing once. What was sequenced was CD8+ T cells from PBMCs. Receptors were obtained from a human donor with multiple sclerosis.

The chain carries TRBV5-6 and TRBJ2-1; no clear D gene. Germline V CDR1 and CDR2: SGHDT, YYEEEE. There are 11 residues in the CDR3. The V end lost 4 bases, the J end lost 7 bases, and 6 bases lay between the germline ends. DNA of the CDR3: TGTGCCAGCAGCGTAACTAATGAGCAGTTCTTC. It codes for CASSVTNEQFF.

The V and J genes are TRBV27 and TRBJ2-1; 8 nucleotides match TRBD2. V lost 10 bases, J lost 3 bases, and 11 bases stayed unmatched. This CDR3 comprises 15 residues. The germline gives CDR1 MNHEY, CDR2 SMNVEV (reference sequence). This CDR3 is CATGGGLSFYNEQFF. The CDR3 nucleotides are TGTGCCACCGGGGGGGGTCTATCCTTCTACAATGAGCAGTTCTTC.

The rearrangement joins TRBV2 to TRBJ1-5; 7 bases fit TRBD1. Germline assignment: CDR1 SNHLY and CDR2 FYNNEI. The CDR3 spans 15 residues. J gave up 6 bases and V 2 bases, and 7 bases lay outside the gene matches. Here the CDR3 reads CASSEWRGQAQPQHF. The CDR3 DNA follows: TGTGCCAGCAGTGAATGGAGGGGGCAGGCTCAGCCCCAGCATTTT.

The chain recombines TRBV3-1 with TRBJ2-7; a possible D gene is TRBD1 (5 bases). V lost 3 bases, J lost 0 bases, and 21 bases lay in between. CDR3 size: 18 residues. Germline-derived CDR1 and CDR2 are LGHDT and YNNKEL (reference sequence). Written as DNA, the CDR3 is TGTGCCAGCAGCCAGTACCACAAAGGGGCTAGTTTCTCCTACGAGCAGTACTTC. Protein: CASSQYHKGASFSYEQYF.

This chain links TRBV13 with TRBJ2-7; 8 bases fit TRBD1. CDR3 length equals 14 residues. Germline CDR1 PRHDT, CDR2 FYEKMQ (reference sequence). Trimming at V came to 3 bases and at J to 6 bases, leaving 7 bases not matched to a gene. CDR3: CASSLSTGEFEQYF. In nucleotides, the CDR3 is TGTGCCAGCAGCTTGTCGACAGGGGAGTTCGAGCAGTACTTC.

The gene calls are TRBV5-5 and TRBJ2-5, with TRBD2 matching 9 bases. Per the germline V gene, CDR1 is SGHKS and CDR2 is YYEKEE (reference sequence). Unmatched junction bases numbered 3, after V lost 0 bases and J lost 0 bases. The CDR3 has 16 residues. As DNA, the CDR3 is TGTGCCAGCAGCTTGGAACTAGCGGGCTACCAAGAGACCCAGTACTTC. Residues: CASSLELAGYQETQYF.

This chain connects TRBV5-6 to TRBJ2-1, with TRBD2 identical over 8 bases. V lost 6 bases to trimming and J lost 7 bases; unmatched junction nucleotides: 9. The germline V gene encodes CDR1 SGHDT and CDR2 YYEEEE. The CDR3 has 14 residues. The CDR3 here is CASNSGLALNEQFF. The CDR3 nucleotides are TGTGCCAGCAACTCAGGACTAGCATTGAATGAGCAGTTCTTC.

This sequence joins TRBV9 and TRBJ2-1; 12 nucleotides agree with TRBD2. V was clipped by 2 bases and J by 8 bases; unmatched bases: 5. The CDR3 extends over 15 amino acids. Germline values: CDR1 SGDLS, CDR2 YYNGEE. CDR3 nucleotide sequence: TGTGCCAGCAGCGTTTCTAGCGGGGGGGGCGATGAGCAGTTCTTC. Encoded protein: CASSVSSGGGDEQFF.

The chain joins TRBV6-2 or TRBV6-3 to TRBJ1-1; D gene unclear. V was trimmed by 1 base and J by 7 bases, leaving 7 bases between them. CDR3 length: 12 residues. Germline lookup yields CDR1 MNHEY and CDR2 SVGEGT. CDR3 loop: CASSYWQLEAFF. The CDR3 DNA follows: TGTGCCAGCAGTTACTGGCAGCTTGAAGCTTTCTTT.

The rearrangement joins TRBV6-2 or TRBV6-3 to TRBJ2-7; tentatively, D is TRBD1 (6 bases). The CDR3 totals 14 residues. Looked up from germline, CDR1 is MNHEY and CDR2 is SVGEGT. The V and J ends lost 8 bases and 1 base respectively, with 15 bases between them. The CDR3 region has the DNA TGTGCCAGCGACCGAGGCAGGGGATCCTACGAGCAGTACTTC. This sequence encodes CASDRGRGSYEQYF.

This clonotype occurred once. V usage is TRBV29-1 and J usage is TRBJ1-1, with D perhaps TRBD1 (6 bases). This CDR3 is built from 12 residues. The V and J ends lost 7 bases and 2 bases respectively, with 11 bases between them. Germline-derived CDR1 and CDR2 are SQVTM and ANQGSEA. CDR3 loop: CSASGGNTEAFF. The DNA for the CDR3 is TGCAGCGCCTCGGGGGGCAACACTGAAGCTTTCTTT.

The V call is TRBV12-3 or TRBV12-4, the J call TRBJ2-7; weak D call: TRBD2 (5 bases). V lost 1 base to trimming and J lost 1 base, with 11 bases between them. The CDR3 is 15 residues long. Written as DNA, the CDR3 is TGTGCCAGCAGTTTAGGGGAGCCCCCTTCCTACGAGCAGTACTTC. This gives the protein CASSLGEPPSYEQYF.

The rearrangement links TRBV7-6 to TRBJ2-7; D possibly corresponds to TRBD1 (5 bases). The CDR3 is made up of 15 amino acids. V dropped 0 bases and J dropped 5 bases, with 14 bases sitting between them. Germline V gene sequence: CDR1 SGHVS, CDR2 FNYEAQ. The CDR3 protein is CASSLARDRKDEQYF. The CDR3, as DNA: TGTGCCAGCAGCTTAGCCAGGGATAGGAAGGACGAGCAGTACTTC.

The chain joins TRBV27 to TRBJ2-7; tentative D call: TRBD2 (6 bases). Per germline, CDR1 MNHEY and CDR2 SMNVEV (reference sequence). V was shortened by 2 bases and J by 3 bases, with 11 bases between the two germline ends. The CDR3 has 14 amino acids. CDR3 sequence reads: CASSLSGLLYEQYF. The CDR3 coding sequence is TGTGCCAGCAGTTTAAGCGGACTACTCTACGAGCAGTACTTC.